A selection of T cell receptor beta chains follows, all from one sample in a study of shared clonotypes between healthy human individuals. The data were produced by immunoSEQ multiplex PCR, yet TCRdb's version contains in-frame clones alone and is incomplete. The sample contains 450,000 to 500,000 clones, roughly 80% of which appear only once. The specimen sequenced was PBMCs. The source of these receptors is a woman aged 40 to 55 in good health. Some clones in this sample may be carry-over from other donors' samples. Each CDR3 is given with its conserved first and last residue. Each record gives: V gene, J gene, D gene, CDR3 protein. The D gene is left open where the match is weak.

>TRBV10-3|TRBJ2-2|-
CATTGEGPNTGELFF
>TRBV28|TRBJ2-7|-
CASSPGGTAFLYEQYF
>TRBV30|TRBJ2-1|-
CAWRSKGGYNEQFF
>TRBV9|TRBJ1-1|-
CASSPHADGSEAFF
>TRBV5-4|TRBJ1-1|-
CASRGAGEIAEAFF
>TRBV10-3|TRBJ2-3|-
CAISGGGVISDTQYF
>TRBV5-1|TRBJ1-2|-
CASSLLFTEHGYTF
>TRBV7-9|TRBJ2-5|-
CASSLGGGQTQYF
>TRBV4-1|TRBJ1-2|-
CASSPRETNYGYTF
>TRBV4-3|TRBJ2-2|-
CASSQDSWAGVAGELFF
>TRBV28|TRBJ2-2|TRBD2
CASSLAGGYTGELFF
>TRBV15|TRBJ2-3|-
CATSRDRGSGGGDTQYF
>TRBV18|TRBJ2-2|TRBD1
CASSPWTGGELFF
>TRBV5-1|TRBJ2-7|-
CASSLRRPTEQYF
>TRBV7-9|TRBJ2-5|TRBD1
CASSWTGGETQYF
>TRBV2|TRBJ2-1|TRBD2
CASSVLAGPSYNEQFF
>TRBV18|TRBJ1-2|TRBD1
CASSGEEGASTF
>TRBV5-1|TRBJ2-2|-
CASSSIGTGELFF
>TRBV11-2|TRBJ1-1|TRBD1
CASSRPPGQVEAFF
>TRBV29-1|TRBJ2-5|-
CSVGGRLSGETQYF
>TRBV5-8|TRBJ2-2|TRBD2
CASSPSGRKTGELFF
>TRBV30|TRBJ2-2|TRBD2
CAWHRDSGRYAGELFF
>TRBV6-5|TRBJ2-2|-
CASSYSVAENTGELFF
>TRBV19|TRBJ2-2|TRBD1
CASSLRTGSNTGELFF